The 26 T cell receptor beta chains reported below all come from one sample, sequenced in a study of CXCR3-negative and CXCR3-positive naive CD8 T cells. The TRB libraries of cDNA were built by UMI-labeled 5' RACE. TCRdb reanalyzed the 5' RACE reads, giving one entry per CDR3 protein sequence and no DNA. The sample includes under 70,000 distinct CDR3 sequences. The sample comprised memory CD8+ T cells from blood. These receptors were collected from a human donor in good health. Some clones in this sample may be carry-over from other donors' samples.

The chain combines TRBV5-5 with TRBJ2-1; no DNA is available, so the TRBD2 call from TCRdb remains unchecked. The germline CDR1 and CDR2 sequences are SGHKS and YYEKEE (reference sequence). This CDR3 spans 14 amino acids. The CDR3: CASTRGGRDNEQFF.

This rearrangement joins TRBV11-1 to TRBJ2-4. The length of the CDR3 is 15 residues. Germline CDR1 SGHAT, CDR2 FQDESV (reference sequence). The CDR3 is CASSSSGVAKNIQYF.

This rearrangement joins TRBV6-2 or TRBV6-3 to TRBJ2-3. Germline CDR1 MNHEY, CDR2 SVGEGT. The CDR3 contains 14 residues. The chain's CDR3 is CAGSRSLSTDTQYF.

The chain carries TRBV7-6 and TRBJ2-1. Germline values: CDR1 SGHVS, CDR2 FNYEAQ. CDR3 length: 13 amino acids. The CDR3 loop reads CASRAALDNEQFF.

The chain joins TRBV12-3 or TRBV12-4 to TRBJ1-1; with no DNA, the TCRdb D assignment of TRBD1 cannot be verified. The CDR3 has 12 residues. The CDR3 region is CASSPGTGEAFF.

The chain combines TRBV4-1 with TRBJ1-2; TCRdb names TRBD1, which stays unverified in the absence of DNA. The length of the CDR3 is 16 residues. The germline V gene encodes CDR1 MGHRA and CDR2 YSYEKL. CDR3 amino acids: CASSQESGQPLSGYTF.

The V gene is TRBV21-1, the J gene TRBJ2-2; there is no DNA to check the TCRdb D call of TRBD1. TRBV21-1 is described as a pseudogene. The CDR3 extends over 15 amino acids. The CDR3 protein is CASSKEDRAAGELFF.

The J gene is TRBJ1-1, the V gene TRBV5-4. The CDR3 loop spans 15 amino acids. Germline assignment: CDR1 SGHNT and CDR2 YYREEE (reference sequence). The CDR3 sequence: CASSSVPGENTEAFF.

The rearrangement uses TRBV24-1 and TRBJ2-3. Germline-derived CDR1 and CDR2 are KGHDR and SFDVKD. CDR3 size: 14 residues. This chain's CDR3 is CATSDLRDTDTQYF.

The chain has TRBV7-2 and TRBJ2-1. Germline lookup yields CDR1 SGHTA and CDR2 FQGNSA. This CDR3 has 13 residues. CDR3 sequence reads: CASSLDASHEQFF. The whole variable domain, remainder taken from reference TRBV7-2 and TRBJ2-1, is GAGVSQSPSNKVTEKGKDVELRCDPISGHTALYWYRQSLGQGLEFLIYFQGNSAPDKSGLPSDRFSAERTGGSVSTLTIQRTQQEDSAVYLCASSLDASHEQFFGPGTRLTVL.

This sequence joins TRBV2 and TRBJ1-1; there is no DNA to check the TCRdb D call of TRBD1. The CDR3 sequence is 14 residues long. Germline CDR1 reads SNHLY; CDR2 reads FYNNEI. The CDR3: CASSSGVGDTEAFF.

The chain combines TRBV7-9 with TRBJ2-2. Germline loops: CDR1 SEHNR, CDR2 FQNEAQ (reference sequence). The CDR3 has 12 amino acids. The CDR3 region is CASSSFTGELFF.

The rearrangement links TRBV29-1 to TRBJ2-1. Germline values: CDR1 SQVTM, CDR2 ANQGSEA. There are 11 residues in the CDR3. The CDR3 spells CSVDSDNEQFF.

The rearrangement uses TRBV12-3 or TRBV12-4 and TRBJ1-2; checking the TCRdb D call of TRBD1 is not possible without DNA. The CDR3 consists of 15 residues. The CDR3: CASRSRDRSNYGYTF.

This clonotype is labeled medium-sized (0.01 to 0.1%) based on frequency. The chain joins TRBV7-6 to TRBJ2-5; TCRdb indicates TRBD2, and absent DNA this call remains unverified. CDR1 and CDR2 from the germline V gene are SGHVS and FNYEAQ. This CDR3 contains 19 residues. CDR3 loop: CASSSAGTSGPVGQETQYF.

V is TRBV28 and J is TRBJ2-7; the TCRdb D gene call, TRBD1, has no DNA to confirm it. Per germline, CDR1 MDHEN and CDR2 SYDVKM. The CDR3 totals 16 residues. The CDR3 region is CASSLDPGTGSYEQYF.

This chain uses TRBV4-3 with TRBJ2-1; TCRdb's assignment of TRBD2 cannot be checked, as there is no DNA. The CDR3 is made up of 17 amino acids. Germline CDR1 is LGHNA and CDR2 is YSLEER. CDR3 amino acids: CASSQGVAGALNNEQFF.

The genes are TRBV29-1 and TRBJ2-1; TCRdb names TRBD1, which stays unverified in the absence of DNA. Per germline, CDR1 SQVTM and CDR2 ANQGSEA. The CDR3 has 14 amino acids. This chain's CDR3 is CSVEVRGEYNEQFF.

The V call is TRBV5-1, the J call TRBJ2-7; no DNA is available, so the TRBD1 call from TCRdb remains unchecked. CDR1 and CDR2 from the germline V gene are SGHRS and YFSETQ. This CDR3 has 13 residues. The CDR3 spells CASSSGGWYEQYF.

V is TRBV7-6 and J is TRBJ2-1; no DNA is available, so the TRBD2 call from TCRdb remains unchecked. The CDR3 has 14 amino acids. Germline lookup yields CDR1 SGHVS and CDR2 FNYEAQ. The CDR3 protein is CASSLEKLAVEQFF.

This rearrangement joins TRBV29-1 to TRBJ2-5; TCRdb selects TRBD2, and the lack of DNA leaves this call unchecked. The CDR3 spans 15 residues. CDR1 and CDR2 from the germline V gene are SQVTM and ANQGSEA. This CDR3 is CSVEGGGLVGETQYF. The whole variable domain, filled in from reference TRBV29-1 and TRBJ2-5, reads SAVISQKPSRDICQRGTSLTIQCQVDSQVTMMFWYRQQPGQSLTLIATANQGSEATYESGFVIDKFPISRPNLTFSTLTVSNMSPEDSSIYLCSVEGGGLVGETQYFGPGTRLLVL.

V is TRBV29-1 and J is TRBJ2-3; TCRdb's assignment of TRBD2 cannot be checked, as there is no DNA. The CDR3 covers 15 residues. Germline CDR1 SQVTM, CDR2 ANQGSEA. This CDR3 is CSTPGLAGNTDTQYF.

This CDR3 reads CSVEETSPSTDTQYF. The J gene is TRBJ2-3, the V gene TRBV29-1; TCRdb's D gene call, TRBD2, goes unchecked for lack of DNA. The CDR3 is 15 amino acids. Germline CDR1 and CDR2: SQVTM and ANQGSEA.

The rearrangement joins TRBV29-1 to TRBJ2-7. The CDR3 spans 11 residues. Germline CDR1 is SQVTM and CDR2 is ANQGSEA. The CDR3 loop is CSVGGAYEQYF.

This CDR3 is CASSQRLALYEQYF. The J gene is TRBJ2-7, the V gene TRBV3-1; TCRdb outputs TRBD2, but without DNA this stays unchecked. Germline V lookup: CDR1 LGHDT, CDR2 YNNKEL (reference sequence). The CDR3 totals 14 residues.

V gene TRBV7-6 combines with J gene TRBJ1-2; TCRdb reports TRBD1, a call that lacks DNA to check it against. CDR3 length: 16 amino acids. The germline V gene has CDR1 SGHVS and CDR2 FNYEAQ. Here the CDR3 reads CASSRLRGQGGDGYTF. The entire variable domain, with the rest obtained from reference TRBV7-6 and TRBJ1-2, is as follows: GAGVSQSPRYKVTKRGQDVALRCDPISGHVSLYWYRQALGQGPEFLTYFNYEAQQDKSGLPNDRFSAERPEGSISTLTIQRTEQRDSAMYRCASSRLRGQGGDGYTFGSGTRLTVV.